The clone carrying this T cell receptor beta chain was seen many times. The V gene lost 6 bases and the J gene lost 0 bases, with 13 bases spanning the gap. The CDR3 length is 15 residues. One entry per CDR3 protein results from TCRdb running MiXCR on the PCR reads. This repertoire shows approximately 54,000 distinct CDR3 sequences, 20% to 25% found once; its top ten account for under 2%. The data originate from a study of molecular identifiers for immune sequencing clone quantification. The chain combines TRBV12-3 or TRBV12-4 with TRBJ2-3; D unresolved. The specimen was naive CD8+ T cells from blood, with Jurkat cell RNA spiked in. Stated subset: FACS-sorted CD8+CD4-CCR7+CD45RA+ naive T cells. The sequence was obtained from a human donor in good health. Some libraries in this study had Jurkat cell RNA spiked in. Here the CDR3 reads CASSPATASTDTQYF. CDR3 sequence (DNA): TGTGCCAGCAGCCCGGCCACAGCCAGCACAGATACGCAGTATTTT.